Sequencing of this T cell receptor (beta chain) was carried out in a study of blood T cell repertoires in COVID-19. On the study more broadly: Acute and convalescent COVID-19 samples came from the United States, Italy and Spain.

In the original analysis: Amplification of reference gene primers was used by the study to estimate nucleated cell counts. This table comes from immunoSEQ multiplex PCR, and its TCRdb copy is limited to in-frame clones, with some not included. V and J calls and clone size come straight from that table; D and trimming were deduced from the DNA. The repertoire holds approximately 280,000 clones, with about nine tenths as singletons. Trimming took off 4 bases at V and 6 bases at J, with 7 bases between the two ends. The CDR3 spans 13 residues. Germline CDR1 is MGHDK and CDR2 is SYGVNS. This clonotype was obtained from a man aged 50 or older with acute or convalescent COVID-19. V gene TRBV25-1 combines with J gene TRBJ1-6; possibly TRBD1 for D (6 bases). The sample taken for sequencing was peripheral blood. CDR3 coding DNA: TGTGCCAGCAGTGTACAGGGTAATTCACCCCTCCACTTT. It is translated as CASSVQGNSPLHF.